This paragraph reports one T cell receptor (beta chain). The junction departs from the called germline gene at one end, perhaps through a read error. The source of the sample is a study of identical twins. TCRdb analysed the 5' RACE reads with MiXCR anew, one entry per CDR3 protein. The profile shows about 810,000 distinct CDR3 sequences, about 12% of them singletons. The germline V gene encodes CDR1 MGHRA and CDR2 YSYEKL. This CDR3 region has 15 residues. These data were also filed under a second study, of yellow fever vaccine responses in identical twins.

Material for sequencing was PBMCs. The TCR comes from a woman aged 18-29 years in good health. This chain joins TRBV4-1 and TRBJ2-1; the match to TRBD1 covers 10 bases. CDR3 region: CARSQRDRGSDEQFF. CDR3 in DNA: TGCGCCAGAAGCCAGCGGGACAGGGGTAGTGATGAGCAGTTCTTC.